Below, 6 T cell receptor beta chains from the same sample are listed, as sequenced in a study of cytomegalovirus exposure and HLA in healthy donors. The PCR employed 60 Vbeta primers together with 13 Jbeta primers. Only in-frame clones appear in the TCRdb table, and some are missing; sequencing was by immunoSEQ multiplex PCR. The sample lists a few hundred thousand clones, around 83% seen once, with 1.1% to 1.5% in the top ten. What was sequenced was PBMCs. All receptors come from a girl between 10 and 17 years old in good health and CMV-seronegative.

This chain uses TRBV18 with TRBJ1-6; 7 bases align to TRBD1. Losses at the gene ends were 3 bases for V and 7 bases for J; bases not matched to a gene: 3. CDR3 length equals 14 residues. The germline V gene encodes CDR1 KGHSH and CDR2 LQKENI. As DNA, the CDR3 is TGTGCCAGCTCACCGACAGGGTTCAATTCACCCCTCCACTTT. It encodes CASSPTGFNSPLHF.

The V and J genes are TRBV11-2 and TRBJ2-2, with D maybe TRBD2 (6 bases). V lost 1 base and J 3 bases, leaving 9 bases between the germline ends. The germline V gene encodes CDR1 SGHAT and CDR2 FQNNGV. This CDR3 region has 15 residues. The chain's CDR3 is CASSLGGEDTGELFF. CDR3 DNA sequence: TGTGCCAGCAGCTTAGGAGGGGAGGACACCGGGGAGCTGTTTTTT.

The V call is TRBV18, the J call TRBJ2-1; tentatively, D is TRBD1 (5 bases). The V end lost 8 bases, the J end lost 5 bases, and 13 bases lay between the germline ends. Germline V gives CDR1 KGHSH, CDR2 LQKENI. The CDR3 covers 13 residues. CDR3 residues: CASTQGINNEQFF. In DNA, the CDR3 is TGTGCCAGCACCCAGGGAATTAACAATGAGCAGTTCTTC.

As DNA, the CDR3 is TGTGCCAGTAGTATAACGGACAGTCTAGCCAAAAACATTCAGTACTTC. This codes for CASSITDSLAKNIQYF. This sequence joins TRBV19 and TRBJ2-4, with D maybe TRBD1 (6 bases). The ends were cut back, 2 bases at V and 0 bases at J, with 11 bases in the middle. This CDR3 comprises 16 residues. Per the germline V gene, CDR1 is LNHDA and CDR2 is SQIVND (reference sequence).

The rearrangement links TRBV18 to TRBJ2-7; D is possibly TRBD2 (6 bases). CDR3 length: 12 amino acids. V shed 3 bases and J shed 8 bases, with 11 bases lying between them. The V gene's germline CDR1 is KGHSH and CDR2 LQKENI. In DNA form, the CDR3 reads TGTGCCAGCTCACCTGGAGGGGAAAAGCAGTACTTC. Translated: CASSPGGEKQYF.

The J gene is TRBJ1-5, the V gene TRBV6-1; 9 bases align to TRBD1. Per germline, CDR1 MNHNS and CDR2 SASEGT. This CDR3 has 13 amino acids. The V gene end was trimmed by 8 bases and the J gene end by 6 bases; junction bases not matched to a gene: 5. The CDR3 DNA sequence: TGTGCCAGCGGGGGACAGGGCGGTCAGCCCCAGCATTTT. It encodes CASGGQGGQPQHF.